The 32 T cell receptor beta chains below all came from one sample that was sequenced in a study of regulatory dendritic cells for organ transplantation. Allogeneic regulatory or mature dendritic cells were co-cultured for less than six days with CFSE-labeled sorted T cells at 1:10. Clones were sequenced by immunoSEQ multiplex PCR, and TCRdb holds only the in-frame ones, with some missing. Of over 8,000 clones in the sample, 65% were seen once. These TCRs are of unknown antigen specificity. The sequenced sample consisted of naive CD4+ T cells from blood cultured with dendritic cells. Described subset: CD45RA+ naive T cells. The receptor source for this set is a human donor in good health.

The chain is built from TRBV15 and TRBJ2-5, with 9 bases identical to TRBD1. The trim removed 3 bases at V and 5 bases at J, leaving 4 bases unmatched. Germline V CDR1 and CDR2: LNHNV, YYDKDF (reference sequence). This CDR3 spans 14 amino acids. CDR3 nucleotides: TGTGCCACCAGCAGGACAGGGGGTGGTGAGACCCAGTACTTC. It translates to CATSRTGGGETQYF.

CDR3 residues: CASRPGQGNQPQHF. Written as DNA, the CDR3 is TGTGCCTCCCGCCCGGGACAGGGCAATCAGCCCCAGCATTTT. The J gene is TRBJ1-5, the V gene TRBV10-3, with 8 bases that match TRBD1. Germline lookup yields CDR1 ENHRY and CDR2 SYGVKD. Trimming took 11 bases from V and 2 from J; bases not matched to a gene: 8. The CDR3 totals 14 residues.

V and J are TRBV29-1 and TRBJ2-5; TRBD2 agrees at 12 bases. Unmatched junction bases numbered 7, after V lost 5 bases and J lost 6 bases. Germline CDR1 reads SQVTM; CDR2 reads ANQGSEA. This CDR3 region has 14 residues. CDR3 sequence reads: CSVSYRTSGKTQYF. The CDR3 DNA reads TGCAGCGTTTCCTATAGGACTAGCGGGAAGACCCAGTACTTC.

This sequence joins TRBV29-1 and TRBJ2-7; D is perhaps TRBD2 (6 bases). V was pared by 3 bases and J by 1 base, with 7 bases between. Germline V CDR1 and CDR2: SQVTM, ANQGSEA. This CDR3 comprises 12 residues. The CDR3 loop is CSVERGSYEQYF. CDR3 in DNA: TGCAGCGTTGAGCGGGGATCCTACGAGCAGTACTTC.

The genes are TRBV11-3 and TRBJ1-2; D is ambiguous. Trimming removed 3 bases from V and 7 bases from J, with 12 bases in between. This CDR3 has 13 residues. Germline loops: CDR1 SGHNT, CDR2 YENEEA. CDR3 region: CASSFQESGGYTF. The DNA of the CDR3 is TGTGCCAGCAGCTTCCAGGAGAGCGGTGGCTACACCTTC. Full variable domain (outside the CDR3, taken from reference TRBV11-3 and TRBJ1-2): EAGVVQSPRYKIIEKKQPVAFWCNPISGHNTLYWYLQNLGQGPELLIRYENEEAVDDSQLPKDRFSAERLKGVDSTLKIQPAELGDSAVYLCASSFQESGGYTFGSGTRLTVV.

The chain is built from TRBV27 and TRBJ2-2; 10 positions agree with TRBD1. The trim removed 5 bases at V and 2 bases at J, leaving 8 bases unmatched. CDR3 length equals 17 residues. Germline V gene sequence: CDR1 MNHEY, CDR2 SMNVEV (reference sequence). The CDR3 nucleotides read TGTGCCAGCAGTACCGTGGGACAGGGGCCAAACACCGGGGAGCTGTTTTTT. This sequence encodes CASSTVGQGPNTGELFF.

This clone was found a few times. The chain recombines TRBV6-5 with TRBJ2-5; TRBD2 agrees at 7 bases. CDR1 MNHEY and CDR2 SVGAGI come from the germline V gene. The CDR3 has 16 amino acids. The J segment lost 5 bases and the V segment lost 4 bases, leaving 13 bases of the junction unmatched. CDR3 nucleotides: TGTGCCAGCAGTTCCCGGGACTACCTTATCGGGGAGACCCAGTACTTC. Its translation is CASSSRDYLIGETQYF.

The CDR3 sequence: CSYTATGSYEQYF. The CDR3 region has the DNA TGCAGCTACACCGCGACAGGATCATACGAGCAGTACTTC. J is TRBJ2-7 and V is TRBV29-1; TRBD1 is a possible D gene (6 bases). CDR3 size: 13 residues. CDR1 and CDR2 from the germline V gene are SQVTM and ANQGSEA. The germline V and J ends were trimmed by 8 bases and 4 bases, with 18 bases remaining between them.

The chain couples TRBV5-6 to TRBJ1-1; no reliable D call. Trimming removed 1 base from V and 0 bases from J, with 10 bases in between. This CDR3 contains 15 residues. The germline V gene encodes CDR1 SGHDT and CDR2 YYEEEE. The CDR3 DNA sequence: TGTGCCAGCAGCTTGTTTTGGCGGGTGAACACTGAAGCTTTCTTT. Protein sequence: CASSLFWRVNTEAFF.

The J gene is TRBJ2-5, the V gene TRBV13, with unresolved D. Per the germline V gene, CDR1 is PRHDT and CDR2 is FYEKMQ (reference sequence). Deletions cut 0 bases from V and 5 bases from J, with 4 bases between. The CDR3 runs 12 residues. The CDR3 is CASSLGLETQYF. DNA of the CDR3: TGTGCCAGCAGCTTAGGCCTGGAGACCCAGTACTTC.

The chain combines TRBV6-5 with TRBJ2-7, with 8 bases that match TRBD1. The CDR3 covers 14 residues. The germline V gene encodes CDR1 MNHEY and CDR2 SVGAGI. Losses at the gene ends were 4 bases for V and 7 bases for J; bases not matched to a gene: 9. The CDR3 here is CASSLTGAGGEQYF. In nucleotides, the CDR3 is TGTGCCAGCAGTTTGACAGGGGCCGGGGGAGAGCAGTACTTC.

This clone came up a few times. The chain links TRBV5-1 to TRBJ1-2, with 9 positions matching TRBD1. Germline lookup yields CDR1 SGHRS and CDR2 YFSETQ. The V and J ends lost 2 bases and 7 bases, in that order; junction bases with no gene match: 6. CDR3 length equals 14 residues. The CDR3 protein is CASSFSDRGRGYTF. The CDR3 DNA reads as TGCGCCAGCAGCTTTTCGGACAGGGGCCGTGGCTACACCTTC. The full variable domain, with the rest looked up from reference TRBV5-1 and TRBJ1-2, is KAGVTQTPRYLIKTRGQQVTLSCSPISGHRSVSWYQQTPGQGLQFLFEYFSETQRNKGNFPGRFSGRQFSNSRSEMNVSTLELGDSALYLCASSFSDRGRGYTFGSGTRLTVV.

The CDR3 DNA follows: TGTGCCAGCTCACCAATTCAAGCCAAAAACATTCAGTACTTC. Translated: CASSPIQAKNIQYF. The chain carries TRBV18 and TRBJ2-4; D not resolved. The germline V gene has CDR1 KGHSH and CDR2 LQKENI. Between the trimmed V and J ends, which lost 2 bases and 0 bases, there was a span of 5 bases. This CDR3 has 14 amino acids. The entire variable domain, with the rest obtained from reference TRBV18 and TRBJ2-4, is as follows: NAGVMQNPRHLVRRRGQEARLRCSPMKGHSHVYWYRQLPEEGLKFMVYLQKENIIDESGMPKERFSAEFPKEGPSILRIQQVVRGDSAAYFCASSPIQAKNIQYFGAGTRLSVL.

The chain employs TRBV19 and TRBJ2-3, with D maybe TRBD2 (6 bases). V lost 3 bases, J lost 2 bases, and 9 bases lay in between. This CDR3 is 14 amino acids long. Germline CDR1 reads LNHDA; CDR2 reads SQIVND (reference sequence). The CDR3 here is CASSIGGVTDTQYF. The CDR3 DNA sequence: TGTGCCAGTAGTATCGGCGGGGTCACAGATACGCAGTATTTT.

V usage is TRBV7-6 and J usage is TRBJ2-6; TRBD1 matches 7 bases. The V gene's germline CDR1 is SGHVS and CDR2 FNYEAQ. The V gene end was trimmed by 1 base and the J gene end by 2 bases; junction bases not matched to a gene: 8. CDR3 length: 18 residues. The CDR3 DNA reads as TGTGCCAGCAGCTTAGAGACAGGGTATTATACTGGGGCCAACGTCCTGACTTTC. Its translation: CASSLETGYYTGANVLTF.

V usage is TRBV5-1 and J usage is TRBJ2-5; D not resolved. Germline V gives CDR1 SGHRS, CDR2 YFSETQ. V was shortened by 0 bases and J by 3 bases, with 6 bases between the two germline ends. The CDR3 has 13 amino acids. CDR3 coding DNA: TGCGCCAGCAGCTTGGTTCTAGAAGAGACCCAGTACTTC. Encoded protein: CASSLVLEETQYF.

V gene TRBV27 combines with J gene TRBJ2-1, with 12 bases identical to TRBD2. Per germline, CDR1 MNHEY and CDR2 SMNVEV (reference sequence). V lost 7 bases and J lost 5; bases outside the gene matches: 6. The CDR3 loop spans 15 amino acids. The CDR3 sequence: CASTKWTSGDNEQFF. CDR3 nucleotide sequence: TGTGCCAGCACCAAGTGGACTAGCGGGGACAATGAGCAGTTCTTC.

The chain joins TRBV5-4 to TRBJ2-7, with a tentative D call TRBD1 (6 bases). The CDR3 contains 14 residues. Deletions cut 4 bases from V and 3 bases from J, with 14 bases between. Germline assignment: CDR1 SGHNT and CDR2 YYREEE (reference sequence). The CDR3 DNA reads as TGTGCCAGCAGCGTACAGGGTTCATACTACGAGCAGTACTTC. Translation: CASSVQGSYYEQYF.

The rearrangement joins TRBV18 to TRBJ1-2; 7 nucleotides match TRBD1. The CDR3 has 13 amino acids. V lost 0 bases, J lost 8 bases, and 3 bases stayed unmatched. CDR1 is KGHSH, CDR2 LQKENI, per germline. The CDR3: CASSPPQGKGYTF. CDR3 DNA: TGTGCCAGCTCACCACCACAGGGGAAAGGCTACACCTTC. The entire variable domain, with the rest obtained from reference TRBV18 and TRBJ1-2, is as follows: NAGVMQNPRHLVRRRGQEARLRCSPMKGHSHVYWYRQLPEEGLKFMVYLQKENIIDESGMPKERFSAEFPKEGPSILRIQQVVRGDSAAYFCASSPPQGKGYTFGSGTRLTVV.

V and J are TRBV18 and TRBJ2-3; D uncertain. CDR1 is KGHSH and CDR2 is LQKENI in the germline V gene. This CDR3 has 12 residues. V shed 6 bases and J shed 5 bases, with 9 bases lying between them. The CDR3 is CASSPPGDTQYF. CDR3 sequence (DNA): TGTGCCAGCTCCCCGCCGGGAGATACGCAGTATTTT.

This clone was found a few times. J is TRBJ2-4 and V is TRBV2; D is possibly TRBD2 (6 bases). CDR1 is SNHLY and CDR2 is FYNNEI in the germline V gene. This CDR3 has 15 amino acids. V shed 2 bases and J shed 6 bases, with 14 bases lying between them. CDR3 coding DNA: TGTGCCAGCAGTGAATCAAGGACTATGCGAAACATTCAGTACTTC. Protein product: CASSESRTMRNIQYF.

The chain links TRBV7-9 to TRBJ1-1; 12 nucleotides agree with TRBD1. The germline gives CDR1 SEHNR, CDR2 FQNEAQ (reference sequence). The CDR3 sequence is 15 residues long. V shed 5 bases and J 6 bases; nucleotides not matched to a gene: 7. The CDR3 loop reads CASSPGTGGTPEAFF. The CDR3 DNA reads as TGTGCCAGCAGCCCTGGGACAGGGGGCACCCCTGAAGCTTTCTTT.

The chain couples TRBV6-5 to TRBJ1-1; D possibly corresponds to TRBD1 (5 bases). Looked up from germline, CDR1 is MNHEY and CDR2 is SVGAGI. Trimming removed 0 bases at V and 4 bases at J, with 9 bases between. The CDR3 has 14 amino acids. The CDR3 is CASSYSAQGTEAFF. The DNA for the CDR3 is TGTGCCAGCAGTTACTCGGCTCAGGGCACTGAAGCTTTCTTT.

The CDR3 DNA reads as TGCAGCGTTGAACGGGTTAGCAATCAGCCCCAGCATTTT. As protein: CSVERVSNQPQHF. The chain links TRBV29-1 to TRBJ1-5, with no clear D. CDR3 length: 13 residues. The ends were cut back, 2 bases at V and 0 bases at J, with 5 bases in the middle. Germline V gene lookup returns CDR1 SQVTM and CDR2 ANQGSEA. Full variable domain (missing parts from reference TRBV29-1 and TRBJ1-5): SAVISQKPSRDICQRGTSLTIQCQVDSQVTMMFWYRQQPGQSLTLIATANQGSEATYESGFVIDKFPISRPNLTFSTLTVSNMSPEDSSIYLCSVERVSNQPQHFGDGTRLSIL.

This chain links TRBV4-3 with TRBJ2-3; maybe TRBD2 (6 bases). The germline V gene encodes CDR1 LGHNA and CDR2 YSLEER. CDR3 length: 16 amino acids. Trimming removed 1 base at V and 2 bases at J, with 13 bases between. As DNA, the CDR3 is TGCGCCAGCAGCCAAGGTATTAGCGGCTACACAGATACGCAGTATTTT. Amino acids: CASSQGISGYTDTQYF.

The chain uses TRBV10-3 and TRBJ1-5, with 8 bases that match TRBD1. The CDR3 spans 14 residues. CDR1 and CDR2 from the germline V gene are ENHRY and SYGVKD. J lost 7 bases, V lost 0 bases, and 2 bases had no gene match. CDR3: CAISESQGVQPQHF. The CDR3 DNA is TGTGCCATCAGTGAGTCACAGGGGGTGCAGCCCCAGCATTTT.

V usage is TRBV6-5 and J usage is TRBJ1-4, with 7 positions matching TRBD1. The length of the CDR3 is 15 residues. Trimming took 6 bases from V and 0 from J; bases not matched to a gene: 4. Germline V gives CDR1 MNHEY, CDR2 SVGAGI. The CDR3 region is CASSRDSATNEKLFF. DNA of the CDR3: TGTGCCAGCAGCCGGGACAGCGCAACTAATGAAAAACTGTTTTTT.

This clone was found a few times. The chain joins TRBV5-1 to TRBJ1-1; 9 bases are a match to TRBD1. The V gene's germline CDR1 is SGHRS and CDR2 YFSETQ. After removal of 2 bases from V and 3 bases from J, the junction contained 5 bases not matched to a gene. The CDR3 contains 15 residues. CDR3 in DNA: TGCGCCAGCAGCTTTGGGACAGGGTCTTACACTGAAGCTTTCTTT. It yields the protein CASSFGTGSYTEAFF. Filled out from reference TRBV5-1 and TRBJ1-1, the complete variable domain reads KAGVTQTPRYLIKTRGQQVTLSCSPISGHRSVSWYQQTPGQGLQFLFEYFSETQRNKGNFPGRFSGRQFSNSRSEMNVSTLELGDSALYLCASSFGTGSYTEAFFGQGTRLTVV.

This chain joins TRBV7-9 and TRBJ2-7, with 9 positions matching TRBD1. The CDR3 extends over 14 amino acids. Germline CDR1 and CDR2: SEHNR and FQNEAQ (reference sequence). J lost 0 bases, V lost 5 bases, and 2 bases had no gene match. DNA for the CDR3: TGTGCCAGCAGCGCGACAGGGGGCTCCTACGAGCAGTACTTC. This codes for CASSATGGSYEQYF.

The rearrangement links TRBV5-4 to TRBJ2-5; tentative D call: TRBD2 (6 bases). This CDR3 contains 14 residues. Germline lookup yields CDR1 SGHNT and CDR2 YYREEE (reference sequence). V lost 3 bases and J lost 7, with 16 bases in between. This CDR3 reads CASSSGTVRATQYF. CDR3 sequence (DNA): TGTGCCAGCAGCTCGGGGACTGTAAGGGCGACCCAGTACTTC. The full variable domain, rest sourced from reference TRBV5-4 and TRBJ2-5, is ETGVTQSPTHLIKTRGQQVTLRCSSQSGHNTVSWYQQALGQGPQFIFQYYREEENGRGNFPPRFSGLQFPNYSSELNVNALELDDSALYLCASSSGTVRATQYFGPGTRLLVL.

The chain recombines TRBV6-1 with TRBJ1-5; perhaps TRBD1 as D (5 bases). The CDR3 contains 14 residues. V lost 0 bases to trimming and J lost 3 bases, with 6 bases between them. Germline V gene lookup returns CDR1 MNHNS and CDR2 SASEGT. This CDR3 is CASSEAGVNQPQHF. The CDR3 DNA reads as TGTGCCAGCAGTGAAGCAGGGGTCAATCAGCCCCAGCATTTT.

The table lists this clone with a few counts. The chain is built from TRBV27 and TRBJ2-5; 8 bases map to TRBD2. This CDR3 spans 15 amino acids. The V gene's germline CDR1 is MNHEY and CDR2 SMNVEV (reference sequence). The junction had 8 bases not matched to a gene; V was cut back by 4 bases and J by 4 bases. The CDR3 DNA is TGTGCCAGCAGTTCGCAGCGGGGGAGACGAGAGACCCAGTACTTC. Translated, it gives CASSSQRGRRETQYF.